This T cell receptor (beta chain) was identified in a study of cytomegalovirus exposure and HLA in healthy donors. This clone was seen only once. Some clones are missing from TCRdb's copy, which holds only in-frame ones; the method was immunoSEQ multiplex PCR. The sample shows tens of thousands of clones, 95% of them seen only once. The specimen was PBMCs. The source is a woman aged 18-35 years in good health and CMV-seronegative.

In DNA form, the CDR3 reads TGTGCCAGCAGCGTCGGGGGGGCGGACACCGGGGAGCTGTTTTTT. Amino acids: CASSVGGADTGELFF. V is TRBV9 and J is TRBJ2-2; 8 bases line up with TRBD2. This CDR3 region has 15 residues. CDR1 is SGDLS, CDR2 YYNGEE, per germline. The junction had 3 bases not matched to a gene; V was cut back by 2 bases and J by 3 bases. Filled out from reference TRBV9 and TRBJ2-2, the complete variable domain reads DSGVTQTPKHLITATGQRVTLRCSPRSGDLSVYWYQQSLDQGLQFLIQYYNGEERAKGNILERFSAQQFPDLHSELNLSSLELGDSALYFCASSVGGADTGELFFGEGSRLTVL.